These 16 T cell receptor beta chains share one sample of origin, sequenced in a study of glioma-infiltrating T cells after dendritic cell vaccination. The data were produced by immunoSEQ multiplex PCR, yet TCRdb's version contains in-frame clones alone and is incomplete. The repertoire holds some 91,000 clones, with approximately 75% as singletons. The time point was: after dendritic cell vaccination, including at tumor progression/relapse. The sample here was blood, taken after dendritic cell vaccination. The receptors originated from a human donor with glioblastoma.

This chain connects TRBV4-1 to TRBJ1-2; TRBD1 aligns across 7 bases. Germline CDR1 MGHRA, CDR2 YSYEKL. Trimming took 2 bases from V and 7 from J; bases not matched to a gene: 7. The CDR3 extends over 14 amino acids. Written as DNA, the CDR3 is TGCGCCAGCAGCCAATTAACAGGGGCTGGTGGCTACACCTTC. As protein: CASSQLTGAGGYTF.

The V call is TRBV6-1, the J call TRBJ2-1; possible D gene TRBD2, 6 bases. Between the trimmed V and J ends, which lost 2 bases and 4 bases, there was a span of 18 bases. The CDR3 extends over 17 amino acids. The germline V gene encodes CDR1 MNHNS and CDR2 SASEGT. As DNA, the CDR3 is TGTGCCAGCAGTGAATTTCCCCCCCATAGCGGATACAATGAGCAGTTCTTC. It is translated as CASSEFPPHSGYNEQFF.

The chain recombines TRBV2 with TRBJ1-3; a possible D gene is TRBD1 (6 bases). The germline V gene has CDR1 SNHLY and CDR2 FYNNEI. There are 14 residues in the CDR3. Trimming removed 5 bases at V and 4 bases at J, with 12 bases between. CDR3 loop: CASSTDRRGNTIYF. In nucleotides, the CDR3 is TGTGCCAGCAGTACCGACAGGCGGGGAAACACCATATATTTT.

This chain's CDR3 is CASMGDRISGYTF. In DNA, the CDR3 is TGTGCCAGCATGGGGGACAGGATCAGTGGCTACACCTTC. The chain has TRBV6-1 and TRBJ1-2; 8 nucleotides align to TRBD1. This CDR3 has 13 residues. From germline, CDR1 is MNHNS and CDR2 SASEGT. Losses at the gene ends were 7 bases for V and 7 bases for J; bases not matched to a gene: 8.

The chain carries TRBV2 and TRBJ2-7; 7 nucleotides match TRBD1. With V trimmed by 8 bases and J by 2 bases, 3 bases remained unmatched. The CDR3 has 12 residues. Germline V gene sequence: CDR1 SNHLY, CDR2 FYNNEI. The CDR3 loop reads CASQGDTYEQYF. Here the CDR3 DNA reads TGTGCCAGCCAGGGGGATACCTACGAGCAGTACTTC. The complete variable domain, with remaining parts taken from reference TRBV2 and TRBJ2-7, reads EPEVTQTPSHQVTQMGQEVILRCVPISNHLYFYWYRQILGQKVEFLVSFYNNEISEKSEIFDDQFSVERPDGSNFTLKIRSTKLEDSAMYFCASQGDTYEQYFGPGTRLTVT.

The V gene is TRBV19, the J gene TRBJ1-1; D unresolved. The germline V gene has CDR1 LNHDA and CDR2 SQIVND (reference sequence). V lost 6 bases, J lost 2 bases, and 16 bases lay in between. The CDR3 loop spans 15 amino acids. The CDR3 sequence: CASRQSREKNTEAFF. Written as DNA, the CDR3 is TGTGCCAGTAGACAAAGCCGGGAGAAAAACACTGAAGCTTTCTTT.

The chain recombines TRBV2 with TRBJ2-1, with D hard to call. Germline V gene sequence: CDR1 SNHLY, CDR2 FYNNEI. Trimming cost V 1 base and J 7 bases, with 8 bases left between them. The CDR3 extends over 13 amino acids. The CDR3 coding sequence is TGTGCCAGCAGTGAAGACTACGGGAATGAGCAGTTCTTC. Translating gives CASSEDYGNEQFF.

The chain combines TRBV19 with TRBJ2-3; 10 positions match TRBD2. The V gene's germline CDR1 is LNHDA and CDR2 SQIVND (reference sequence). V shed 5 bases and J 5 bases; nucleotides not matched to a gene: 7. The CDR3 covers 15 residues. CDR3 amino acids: CASSSRGLAKDTQYF. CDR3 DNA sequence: TGTGCCAGTAGTTCAAGGGGACTAGCGAAAGATACGCAGTATTTT.

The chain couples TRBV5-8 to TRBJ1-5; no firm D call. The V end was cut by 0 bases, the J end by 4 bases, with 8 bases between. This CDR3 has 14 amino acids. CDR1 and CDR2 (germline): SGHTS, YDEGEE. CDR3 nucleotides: TGTGCCAGCAGCTTGGGAGGGATGAATCAGCCCCAGCATTTT. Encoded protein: CASSLGGMNQPQHF.

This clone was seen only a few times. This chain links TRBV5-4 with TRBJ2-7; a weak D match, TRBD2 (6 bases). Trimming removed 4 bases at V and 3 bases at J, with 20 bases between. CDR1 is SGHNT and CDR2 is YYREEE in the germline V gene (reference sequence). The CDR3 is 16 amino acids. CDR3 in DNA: TGTGCCAGCAGCCAAGGATCCGGACTAAGCTACTACGAGCAGTACTTC. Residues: CASSQGSGLSYYEQYF.

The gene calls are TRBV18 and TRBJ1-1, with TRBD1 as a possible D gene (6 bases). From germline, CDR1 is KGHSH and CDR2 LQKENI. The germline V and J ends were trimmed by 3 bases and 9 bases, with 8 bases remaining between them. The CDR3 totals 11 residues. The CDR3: CASSPGHQAFF. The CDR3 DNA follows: TGTGCCAGCTCACCGGGACACCAAGCTTTCTTT.

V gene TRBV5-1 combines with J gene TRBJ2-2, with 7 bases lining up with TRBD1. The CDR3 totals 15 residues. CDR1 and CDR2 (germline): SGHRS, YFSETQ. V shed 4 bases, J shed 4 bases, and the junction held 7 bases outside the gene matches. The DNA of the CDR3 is TGCGCCAGCAGCGTTACCGGGACAGCCACCGGGGAGCTGTTTTTT. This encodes CASSVTGTATGELFF.

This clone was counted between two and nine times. The CDR3: CASRKGTGVFGTEAFF. CDR3 DNA sequence: TGTGCCAGCAGGAAGGGGACAGGGGTTTTTGGGACTGAAGCTTTCTTT. The chain is built from TRBV27 and TRBJ1-1, with 10 nucleotides matching TRBD1. The CDR3 has 16 residues. Germline assignment: CDR1 MNHEY and CDR2 SMNVEV (reference sequence). The ends lost 6 bases at V and 5 bases at J; junction bases unmatched: 12.

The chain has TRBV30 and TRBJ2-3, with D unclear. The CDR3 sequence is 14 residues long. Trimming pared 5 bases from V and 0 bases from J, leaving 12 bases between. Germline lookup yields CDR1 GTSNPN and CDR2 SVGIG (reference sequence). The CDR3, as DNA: TGTGCCTGGCAATTTCCGACTAGCACAGATACGCAGTATTTT. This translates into CAWQFPTSTDTQYF.

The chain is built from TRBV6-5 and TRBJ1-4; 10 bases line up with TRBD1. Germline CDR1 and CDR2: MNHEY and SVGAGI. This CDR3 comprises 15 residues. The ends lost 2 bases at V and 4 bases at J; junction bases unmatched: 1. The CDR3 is CASSYRTGGNEKLFF. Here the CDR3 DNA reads TGTGCCAGCAGTTACCGGACAGGGGGTAATGAAAAACTGTTTTTT.

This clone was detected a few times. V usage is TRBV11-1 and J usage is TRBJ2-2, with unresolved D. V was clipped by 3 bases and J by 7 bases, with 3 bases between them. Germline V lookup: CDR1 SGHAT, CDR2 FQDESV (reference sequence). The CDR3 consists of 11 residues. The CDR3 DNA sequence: TGTGCCAGCAGCTTTCACGGGGAGCTGTTTTTT. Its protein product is CASSFHGELFF.